This T cell receptor (beta chain) originates from a study of cytomegalovirus exposure and HLA in healthy donors. Study-level findings and limits: Later analysis demonstrated an association between a missense DCLRE1C variant and TCR beta V- and J-gene trimming. TCR beta sequences reportedly predicted most subjects' HLA-A and HLA-B alleles accurately. A few chains linked to CMV were shown in vitro to be specific for CMV antigens.

Germline V gene data show CDR1 as SGHRS and CDR2 as YFSETQ. The ends were cut back, 2 bases at V and 3 bases at J, with 14 bases in the middle. CDR3 length: 15 amino acids. Amplification used 60 Vbeta primers and 13 Jbeta primers. Here immunoSEQ multiplex PCR was the method, and the copy in TCRdb shows in-frame clones only, minus some. Counted here are about 71,000 clones, 70% occurring once; the ten biggest clones make up about 10%. This clone was found once. The antigen is not known. The sequencing input was PBMCs. The gene calls are TRBV5-1 and TRBJ1-1; D is perhaps TRBD1 (6 bases). The source is a woman aged 45 to 65 in good health and CMV-seropositive. Here the CDR3 reads CASSLGRGADTEAFF. CDR3 sequence (DNA): TGCGCCAGCAGCTTAGGTCGGGGGGCGGACACTGAAGCTTTCTTT.